This entry describes one TCR beta chain. Its antigen is still unknown. A junction end diverges from the germline sequence, so it may reflect a read error. This sample is drawn from a study of tumor and adjacent non-tumor tissue in lung cancer. Per the germline V gene, CDR1 is SGHAT and CDR2 is FQNNGV. The CDR3 consists of 18 residues. General study points: TCR diversity was significantly greater in tumor than normal lung tissue.

RNA was extracted from bulk tissue without any cell sorting. More than 3 cm separated this lung sample from the edge of the tumor. A modified ARM-PCR protocol with three rounds of nested PCR amplified TCRbeta. MiXCR, run by TCRdb on the multiplex PCR reads, gives a single entry per CDR3 protein. The top ten clones hold about 20% of a sample with some 100,000 distinct CDR3 sequences, about 61% of them seen once. This TCR was sampled from a man in his 60s with non-small cell lung cancer. The chain has TRBV11-2 and TRBJ2-2; 13 bases agree with TRBD2. Sequenced input: distant non-tumor lung tissue. The DNA for the CDR3 is TGTGCCAGCAGCTATGGACTAGCGGGAGCGACGAACACCGGGGAGCTGGTTTTT. This codes for CASSYGLAGATNTGELVF.